Detailed here is one T cell receptor (beta chain). Its recognized antigen is unknown. No qualities accompany the bases; no much larger clone lies one base away. This record comes from a study of technical replicates of blood from a handful of donors (dated by TCRdb to the late 2010s). Receptors were amplified or captured by the immunoSEQ multiplex PCR assay. The source is immuneACCESS, and TCRdb retained only in-frame sequences with V and J called. Part of the clones is not carried over; for the studies checked, unresolved V genes explain less than half of this, and the remainder is unexplained. Across this sample there are approximately 75,000 clones, with 95% to 98% seen only once. About 0.29% of the sample is in the top ten clones. Trimming removed 8 bases from V and 1 base from J; the gene matches leave 2 bases unexplained. The germline V gene encodes CDR1 SNHLY and CDR2 FYNNEI. Including the terminal cysteine and phenylalanine, the CDR3 comprises 12 residues. Only the CDR3 portion is preserved as DNA: 36 bases, with reading frame beginning at the first base.

This sequence uses TRBV2 and TRBJ2-7, and TRBD1 matches 7 of the central bases. The receptor's source is a human donor in good health. Sequencing was done on a sample of T cells isolated from PBMCs. The DNA sequence follows: TGTGCCAGCGGACAGGTATCCTACGAGCAGTACTTC. Translated, this gives CASGQVSYEQYF. With the portions outside the CDR3 filled from the reference TRBV2 and TRBJ2-7 genes, the complete variable region becomes EPEVTQTPSHQVTQMGQEVILRCVPISNHLYFYWYRQILGQKVEFLVSFYNNEISEKSEIFDDQFSVERPDGSNFTLKIRSTKLEDSAMYFCASGQVSYEQYFGPGTRLTVT.